The present TCR beta chain was sequenced within a study of T-cell reconstitution after alpha-beta-depleted transplantation in children. The CDR3 covers 14 residues. V lost 2 bases to trimming and J lost 5 bases, with 12 bases between them. A remark on this clonotype: The antigen remains unidentified.

Unique molecular identifiers were incorporated during preparation of the TCRbeta library. TCRdb re-called the PCR reads through MiXCR, storing one row per CDR3 protein. The sample lists 440,000 or so distinct CDR3 sequences, approximately 41% occurring once. Study-wide points: Approximately two months post-transplant, alpha-beta T cells reportedly originated from several hundred expanded graft clones.

Here the sequenced sample was PBMCs, taken before TCRalphabeta/CD19-depleted stem cell transplant. The chain uses TRBV12-3 or TRBV12-4 and TRBJ1-1, with D perhaps TRBD1 (5 bases). This clonotype was obtained from a girl aged 2-10 years with aplastic anemia, due to receive a stem cell transplant. CDR3 residues: CASSLNGARTEAFF. The DNA of the CDR3 is TGTGCCAGCAGTTTAAACGGGGCTCGGACTGAAGCTTTCTTT.